This T cell receptor (beta chain) was obtained from a study of identifying expanded T cells in peripheral blood. Study-wide findings and caveats: Approximately 1.1 clones differed between technical replicates, versus around 16 and 19 over time. Variance in clone template counts between approximately two-week samples significantly increased with total template count across all healthy donors.

Germline V gene lookup returns CDR1 MNHEY and CDR2 SMNVEV (reference sequence). The CDR3 has 13 amino acids. Deletions cut 3 bases from V and 7 bases from J, with 10 bases between. Clones were read by immunoSEQ multiplex PCR, and TCRdb kept only the in-frame ones, dropping some. The top ten clones hold around 3.5% of a sample with more than 45,000 clones, roughly nine tenths of them seen once. Regarding this clone: Its antigen is not known.

No infections or other immune events were documented during collection. Sequenced sample: blood. This TCR derives from a person aged 18 to 75 in good health. The chain combines TRBV27 with TRBJ1-5; D might be TRBD1 (6 bases). The CDR3 nucleotides read TGTGCCAGCAGTTTCAGGGGAGGGCAGCCCCAGCATTTT. It translates to CASSFRGGQPQHF.